Listed here are 6 T cell receptor beta chains from one sample, sequenced in a study of T cell clonality in common variable immunodeficiency (dated by TCRdb to 2014 to 2015). Broad study findings and their caveats: CVID TCRbeta sequences were reported to have fewer deletions and N-nucleotide insertions and to lack highly modified clones with 13 or more V deletions.

The library was made by the immunoSEQ multiplex PCR assay. Drawn from immuneACCESS, this table holds only the in-frame rearrangements with V and J called that TCRdb kept. Clones are partly lost; checked studies trace under half to an unresolved V gene and leave the rest unexplained. This sample contains around 28,000 clones, none of which is a singleton. Roughly 27% of the sample is in the top ten clones. Their antigen targets remain unknown. Input material: peripheral blood mononuclear cells. The receptor set was obtained from a human donor with common variable immunodeficiency.

This clone is judged medium-sized. Coverage ceases 3 residues before the CDR3 finishes, and the germline J gene fills in the end. This chain joins TRBV5-4 and TRBJ2-1; perhaps TRBD1 as D (6 bases). Germline-derived CDR1 and CDR2 are SGHNT and YYREEE (reference sequence). This CDR3 is 15 amino acids long. V was pared by 3 bases and J by 4 bases, with 14 bases between. The CDR3 bases that were read are TGTGCCAGCAGCTCCCGGGACAAACCTTACAATGAG. It is translated as CASSSRDKPYNE. The whole CDR3 protein reads CASSSRDKPYNEQFF. Variable domain in full (rest from reference TRBV5-4 and TRBJ2-1): ETGVTQSPTHLIKTRGQQVTLRCSSQSGHNTVSWYQQALGQGPQFIFQYYREEENGRGNFPPRFSGLQFPNYSSELNVNALELDDSALYLCASSSRDKPYNEQFFGPGTRLTVL.

Ten or more counts support this clone. From the germline J gene comes the end of the CDR3, since the read stops 3 residues before it. The rearrangement uses TRBV20-1 and TRBJ2-1, with D possibly matching TRBD2 (6 bases). V lost 3 bases and J 5 bases, leaving 11 bases between the germline ends. The germline CDR1 and CDR2 sequences are DFQATT and SNEGSKA (reference sequence). The CDR3 length is 13 residues. The CDR3 is CSARDYRHNEQFF. Incomplete CDR3 DNA: TGCAGTGCTAGGGACTACAGACACAATGAG.

Notes on this clone: Coverage ceases 3 residues before the CDR3 finishes, and the germline J gene fills in the end. The gene calls are TRBV7-6 and TRBJ1-4; tentatively, D is TRBD1 (6 bases). The CDR3 length is 16 residues. V lost 2 bases and J lost 4, with 14 bases in between. CDR1 is SGHVS, CDR2 FNYEAQ, per germline. The CDR3 DNA, read in part, is TGTGCCAGCAGCTTACGACAGGCTCTGGGTAATGAAAAA. Protein sequence: CASSLRQALGNEK. The entire CDR3 protein reads CASSLRQALGNEKLFF.

In its sample, this clone was seen many times. The missing CDR3 end, 3 residues past where the read stops, is filled in from the germline J gene. The J gene is TRBJ2-5, the V gene TRBV7-3, with D maybe TRBD2 (6 bases). Germline CDR1 reads SGHTA; CDR2 reads FQGTGA. With 5 bases removed from V and 3 bases from J, the gap between germline ends came to 13 bases. The CDR3 has 14 residues. The sequenced part of the CDR3 DNA is TGTGCCAGCAGCCGACTAGGCTCAGAAGAGACC. It yields the protein CASSRLGSEET. From start to end, the CDR3 is CASSRLGSEETQYF.

A few counts support this clone. The missing CDR3 end, 3 residues past where the read stops, is filled in from the germline J gene. The chain is built from TRBV19 and TRBJ2-1; 16 positions agree with TRBD2. The length of the CDR3 is 17 residues. With 6 bases clipped from V and 0 bases from J, the junction kept 2 bases outside the gene matches. CDR1 and CDR2 (germline): LNHDA, SQIVND (reference sequence). CDR3 sequence reads: CASRGLAGGSSYNEQFF. CDR3 DNA (partial): TGTGCCAGTAGGGGACTAGCGGGGGGGAGCTCCTACAATGAG.

This clone was seen ten or more times. The CDR3 extends 3 residues past the end of the read, so its final part is completed from the germline J gene. The V gene is TRBV2, the J gene TRBJ1-1; the D gene is possibly TRBD1 (5 bases). The CDR3 consists of 12 residues. V lost 7 bases and J lost 5, with 11 bases in between. Germline V lookup: CDR1 SNHLY, CDR2 FYNNEI. CDR3 region: CASNIRGTEAFF. The covered CDR3 bases are TGTGCCAGCAATATAAGGGGTACTGAA.